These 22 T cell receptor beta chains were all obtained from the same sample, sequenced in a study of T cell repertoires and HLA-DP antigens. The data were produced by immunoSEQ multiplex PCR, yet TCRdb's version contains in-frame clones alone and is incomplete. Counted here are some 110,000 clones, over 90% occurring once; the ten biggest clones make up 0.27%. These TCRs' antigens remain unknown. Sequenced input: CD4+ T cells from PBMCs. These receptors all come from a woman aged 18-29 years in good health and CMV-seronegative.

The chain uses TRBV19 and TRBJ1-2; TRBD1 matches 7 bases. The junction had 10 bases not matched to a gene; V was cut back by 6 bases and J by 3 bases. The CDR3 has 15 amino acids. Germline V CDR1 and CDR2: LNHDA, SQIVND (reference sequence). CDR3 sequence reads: CASRSTGSGDYGYTF. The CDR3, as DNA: TGTGCCAGTAGATCGACAGGGTCCGGAGACTATGGCTACACCTTC. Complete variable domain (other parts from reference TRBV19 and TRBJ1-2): DGGITQSPKYLFRKEGQNVTLSCEQNLNHDAMYWYRQDPGQGLRLIYYSQIVNDFQKGDIAEGYSVSREKKESFPLTVTSAQKNPTAFYLCASRSTGSGDYGYTFGSGTRLTVV.

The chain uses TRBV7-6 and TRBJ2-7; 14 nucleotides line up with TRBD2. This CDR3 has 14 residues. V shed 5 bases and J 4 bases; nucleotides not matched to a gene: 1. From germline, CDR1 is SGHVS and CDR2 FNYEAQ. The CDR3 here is CASSGLAGGYEQYF. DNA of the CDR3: TGTGCCAGCAGCGGACTAGCGGGAGGATACGAGCAGTACTTC.

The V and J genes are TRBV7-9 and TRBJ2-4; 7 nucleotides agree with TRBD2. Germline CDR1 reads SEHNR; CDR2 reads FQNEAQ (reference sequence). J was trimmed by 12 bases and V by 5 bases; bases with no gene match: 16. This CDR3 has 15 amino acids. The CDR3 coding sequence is TGTGCCAGCAGCAAAGATTGGTCGGAGCCGGGGGGTCAGTACTTC. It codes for CASSKDWSEPGGQYF.

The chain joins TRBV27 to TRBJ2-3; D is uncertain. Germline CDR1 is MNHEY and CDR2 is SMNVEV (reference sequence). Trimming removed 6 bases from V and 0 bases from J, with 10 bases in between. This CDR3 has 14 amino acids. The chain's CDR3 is CASRTLSSTDTQYF. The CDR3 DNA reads TGTGCCAGCAGGACTCTTTCTAGCACAGATACGCAGTATTTT.

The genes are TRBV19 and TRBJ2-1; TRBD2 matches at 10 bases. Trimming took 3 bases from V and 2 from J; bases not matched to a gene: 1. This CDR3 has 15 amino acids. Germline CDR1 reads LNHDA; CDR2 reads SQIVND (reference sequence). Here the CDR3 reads CASSMGTSAYNEQFF. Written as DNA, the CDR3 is TGTGCCAGTAGTATGGGGACTAGCGCCTACAATGAGCAGTTCTTC.

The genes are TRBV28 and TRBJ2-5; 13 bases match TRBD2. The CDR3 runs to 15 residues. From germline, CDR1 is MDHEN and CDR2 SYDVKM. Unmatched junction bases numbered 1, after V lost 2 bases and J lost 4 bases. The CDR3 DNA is TGTGCCAGCAGTTTACGACTAGCGGGGGGAGAGACCCAGTACTTC. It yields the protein CASSLRLAGGETQYF.

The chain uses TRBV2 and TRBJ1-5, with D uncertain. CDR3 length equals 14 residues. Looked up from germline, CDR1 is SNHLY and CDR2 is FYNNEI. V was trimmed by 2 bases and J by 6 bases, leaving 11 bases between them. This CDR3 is CASSEWEGRQPQHF. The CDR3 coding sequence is TGTGCCAGCAGTGAATGGGAAGGGCGTCAGCCCCAGCATTTT.

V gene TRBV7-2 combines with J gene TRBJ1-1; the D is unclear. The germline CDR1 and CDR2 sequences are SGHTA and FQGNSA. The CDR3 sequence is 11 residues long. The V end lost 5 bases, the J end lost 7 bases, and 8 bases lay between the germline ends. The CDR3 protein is CASSEEIEAFF. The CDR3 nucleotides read TGTGCCAGCAGCGAGGAGATTGAAGCTTTCTTT.

CDR3 in DNA: TGCGCCAGCAGCTTCCTTTCGACTACCTACGAGCAGTACTTC. It codes for CASSFLSTTYEQYF. This chain joins TRBV5-1 and TRBJ2-7, with a possible D match to TRBD2 (5 bases). Trimming took off 2 bases at V and 2 bases at J, with 11 bases between the two ends. Germline lookup yields CDR1 SGHRS and CDR2 YFSETQ. The length of the CDR3 is 14 residues. Full variable domain (outside the CDR3, taken from reference TRBV5-1 and TRBJ2-7): KAGVTQTPRYLIKTRGQQVTLSCSPISGHRSVSWYQQTPGQGLQFLFEYFSETQRNKGNFPGRFSGRQFSNSRSEMNVSTLELGDSALYLCASSFLSTTYEQYFGPGTRLTVT.

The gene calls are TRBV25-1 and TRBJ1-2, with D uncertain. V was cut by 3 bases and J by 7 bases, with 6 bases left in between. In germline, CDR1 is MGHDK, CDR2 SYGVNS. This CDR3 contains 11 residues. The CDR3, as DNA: TGTGCCAGCAGTGAGCGGGGTGGCTACACCTTC. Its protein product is CASSERGGYTF.

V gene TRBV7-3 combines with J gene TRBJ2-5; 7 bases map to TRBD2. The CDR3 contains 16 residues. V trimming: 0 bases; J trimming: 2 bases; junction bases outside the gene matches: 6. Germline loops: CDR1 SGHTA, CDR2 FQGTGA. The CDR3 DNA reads TGTGCCAGCAGCTTAACGCCTAGCGGCTTTCAAGAGACCCAGTACTTC. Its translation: CASSLTPSGFQETQYF.

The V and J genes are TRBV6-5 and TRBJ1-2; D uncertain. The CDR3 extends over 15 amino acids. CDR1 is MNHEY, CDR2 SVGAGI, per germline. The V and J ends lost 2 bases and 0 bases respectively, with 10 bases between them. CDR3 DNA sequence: TGTGCCAGCAGTTACGCACGGATAACTAACTATGGCTACACCTTC. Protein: CASSYARITNYGYTF.

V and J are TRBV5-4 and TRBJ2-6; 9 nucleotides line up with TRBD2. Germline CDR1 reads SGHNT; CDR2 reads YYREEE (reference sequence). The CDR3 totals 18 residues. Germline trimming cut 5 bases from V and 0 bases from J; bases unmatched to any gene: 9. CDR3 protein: CASSFTSRGGSGANVLTF. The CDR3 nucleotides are TGTGCCAGCAGTTTTACTTCGCGGGGGGGCTCTGGGGCCAACGTCCTGACTTTC.

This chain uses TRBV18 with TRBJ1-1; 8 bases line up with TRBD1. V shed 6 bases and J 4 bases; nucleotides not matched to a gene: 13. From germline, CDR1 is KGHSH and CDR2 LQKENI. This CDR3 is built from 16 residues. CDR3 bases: TGTGCCAGCTCTCTTTTTAGGGACAGGATGCTCACTGAAGCTTTCTTT. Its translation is CASSLFRDRMLTEAFF. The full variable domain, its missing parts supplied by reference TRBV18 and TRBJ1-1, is NAGVMQNPRHLVRRRGQEARLRCSPMKGHSHVYWYRQLPEEGLKFMVYLQKENIIDESGMPKERFSAEFPKEGPSILRIQQVVRGDSAAYFCASSLFRDRMLTEAFFGQGTRLTVV.

The CDR3 region is CASSLAGTSGEQFF. The DNA of the CDR3 is TGCGCCAGCAGCTTGGCCGGGACTAGCGGTGAGCAGTTCTTC. The chain recombines TRBV5-1 with TRBJ2-1; TRBD2 matches 11 bases. There are 14 residues in the CDR3. With 0 bases clipped from V and 9 bases from J, the junction kept 2 bases outside the gene matches. Per germline, CDR1 SGHRS and CDR2 YFSETQ.

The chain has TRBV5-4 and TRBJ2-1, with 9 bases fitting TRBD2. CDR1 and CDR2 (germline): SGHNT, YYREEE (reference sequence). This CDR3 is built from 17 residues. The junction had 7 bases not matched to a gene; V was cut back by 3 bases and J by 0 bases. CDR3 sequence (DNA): TGTGCCAGCAGCTCAAGACTAGCGGCTAGCTCCTACAATGAGCAGTTCTTC. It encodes CASSSRLAASSYNEQFF.

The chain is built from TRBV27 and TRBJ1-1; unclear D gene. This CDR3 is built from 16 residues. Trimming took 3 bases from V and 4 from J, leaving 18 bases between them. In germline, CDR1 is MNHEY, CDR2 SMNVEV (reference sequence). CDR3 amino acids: CASSLEGPPFGTEAFF. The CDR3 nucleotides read TGTGCCAGCAGTTTGGAAGGGCCGCCCTTCGGCACTGAAGCTTTCTTT.

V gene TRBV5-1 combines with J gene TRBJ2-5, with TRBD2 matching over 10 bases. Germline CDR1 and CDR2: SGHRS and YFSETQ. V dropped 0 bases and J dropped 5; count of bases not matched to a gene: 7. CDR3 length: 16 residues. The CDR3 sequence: CASSLEASGSGETQYF. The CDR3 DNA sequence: TGCGCCAGCAGCTTGGAGGCTAGCGGGAGTGGGGAGACCCAGTACTTC.

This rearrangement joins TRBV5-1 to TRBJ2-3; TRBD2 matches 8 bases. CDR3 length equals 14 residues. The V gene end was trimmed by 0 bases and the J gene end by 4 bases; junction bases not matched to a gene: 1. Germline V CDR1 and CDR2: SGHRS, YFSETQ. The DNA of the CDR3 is TGCGCCAGCAGCTTGGAGGGACTAGCAGATACGCAGTATTTT. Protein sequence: CASSLEGLADTQYF.

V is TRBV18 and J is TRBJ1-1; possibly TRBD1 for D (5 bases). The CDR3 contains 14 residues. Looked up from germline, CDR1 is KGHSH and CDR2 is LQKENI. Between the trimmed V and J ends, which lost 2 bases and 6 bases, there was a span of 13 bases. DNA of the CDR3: TGTGCCAGCTCACCAACCCGGGACCATTCTGAAGCTTTCTTT. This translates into CASSPTRDHSEAFF. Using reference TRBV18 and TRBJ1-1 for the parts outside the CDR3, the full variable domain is NAGVMQNPRHLVRRRGQEARLRCSPMKGHSHVYWYRQLPEEGLKFMVYLQKENIIDESGMPKERFSAEFPKEGPSILRIQQVVRGDSAAYFCASSPTRDHSEAFFGQGTRLTVV.

CDR3 sequence reads: CASSGDYAGTQYF. The CDR3 bases are TGTGCCAGCAGCGGTGACTACGCGGGTACGCAGTATTTT. This sequence joins TRBV5-8 and TRBJ2-3, with D tentatively TRBD2 (5 bases). V gave up 4 bases and J gave up 8 bases, with 14 bases separating them. CDR3 length: 13 amino acids. CDR1 is SGHTS and CDR2 is YDEGEE in the germline V gene.

This chain's CDR3 is CASSSVTGGLRETQYF. The CDR3 bases are TGTGCCAGCAGCTCCGTGACAGGGGGCTTGAGGGAGACCCAGTACTTC. V is TRBV7-2 and J is TRBJ2-5, with TRBD1 matching 10 bases. The J segment lost 5 bases and the V segment lost 4 bases, leaving 10 bases of the junction unmatched. The CDR3 totals 16 residues. From germline, CDR1 is SGHTA and CDR2 FQGNSA.